The 23 T cell receptor beta chains below come from one sample, sequenced in a study of blood T cell repertoires in COVID-19. The table came from immunoSEQ multiplex PCR; TCRdb's copy has only in-frame clones and leaves some out. Found here are around 100,000 clones, 80% to 95% of them singletons; the top ten hold under 8.5%. Sequencing input: peripheral blood. The origin of the receptors is a man in his late teens or twenties with COVID-19, enrolled during active disease.

The chain combines TRBV4-2 with TRBJ1-3; no reliable D call. The germline V gene encodes CDR1 LGHNA and CDR2 YNFKEQ. The V gene lost 2 bases and the J gene lost 5 bases, with 10 bases spanning the gap. This CDR3 is built from 14 residues. The CDR3 DNA reads TGTGCCAGCAGCCAATCCTTAGAGAGAAACACCATATATTTT. Translating gives CASSQSLERNTIYF.

The V gene is TRBV25-1, the J gene TRBJ2-2; 8 nucleotides align to TRBD1. Germline V CDR1 and CDR2: MGHDK, SYGVNS. The trim removed 0 bases at V and 4 bases at J, leaving 7 bases unmatched. The CDR3 runs 17 residues. CDR3 sequence: CASSEYTTGDGTGELFF. The CDR3 region has the DNA TGTGCCAGCAGTGAATATACGACAGGGGACGGCACCGGGGAGCTGTTTTTT.

V usage is TRBV20-1 and J usage is TRBJ2-1; D not certain. V was trimmed by 5 bases and J by 12 bases, leaving 11 bases between them. CDR1 is DFQATT and CDR2 is SNEGSKA in the germline V gene (reference sequence). The CDR3 covers 10 residues. CDR3 region: CSAQTTVQFF. DNA of the CDR3: TGCAGTGCTCAGACAACCGTGCAGTTCTTC.

The chain has TRBV4-3 and TRBJ2-5; D is possibly TRBD1 (5 bases). The germline CDR1 and CDR2 sequences are LGHNA and YSLEER. CDR3 length: 17 amino acids. Trimming cost V 0 bases and J 2 bases, with 16 bases left between them. The CDR3 sequence: CASSQDLVSTAQETQYF. In DNA, the CDR3 is TGCGCCAGCAGCCAAGATCTTGTATCGACAGCTCAAGAGACCCAGTACTTC.

The chain joins TRBV10-3 to TRBJ2-1, with 12 bases that match TRBD2. This CDR3 is built from 15 residues. V trimming: 6 bases; J trimming: 8 bases; junction bases outside the gene matches: 8. Germline V gives CDR1 ENHRY, CDR2 SYGVKD. The CDR3 region has the DNA TGTGCCATCAGACAGACTAGCGGGAGAGGGGATGAGCAGTTCTTC. It translates to CAIRQTSGRGDEQFF.

The J gene is TRBJ2-7, the V gene TRBV6-5; D perhaps matches TRBD2 (5 bases). Germline assignment: CDR1 MNHEY and CDR2 SVGAGI. The CDR3 consists of 13 residues. Trimming pared 2 bases from V and 2 bases from J, leaving 7 bases between. CDR3 sequence reads: CASSYRETYEQYF. The CDR3 nucleotides are TGTGCCAGCAGTTACAGGGAGACCTACGAGCAGTACTTC.

This chain links TRBV15 with TRBJ1-2, with TRBD1 matching over 9 bases. Germline CDR1 reads LNHNV; CDR2 reads YYDKDF (reference sequence). The CDR3 length is 13 residues. V was pared by 3 bases and J by 8 bases, with 4 bases of the junction left unmatched. Here the CDR3 DNA reads TGTGCCACCAGCAGGGGACAGGGCGAGGGCTACACCTTC. Translating it yields CATSRGQGEGYTF.

The chain recombines TRBV28 with TRBJ2-1, with TRBD2 identical over 13 bases. V gave up 6 bases and J gave up 9 bases; unmatched junction bases: 11. The CDR3 runs 16 residues. CDR1 is MDHEN, CDR2 SYDVKM, per germline. The CDR3 protein is CASSLGGLAGVLEQFF. DNA of the CDR3: TGTGCCAGCAGCCTAGGAGGACTAGCGGGAGTGCTTGAGCAGTTCTTC.

The chain is built from TRBV28 and TRBJ2-1; TRBD1 matches 10 bases. This CDR3 spans 15 amino acids. V was pared by 5 bases and J by 7 bases, with 8 bases of the junction left unmatched. Germline V gives CDR1 MDHEN, CDR2 SYDVKM. The CDR3 reads CASSIGTGELNEQFF. The CDR3 bases are TGTGCCAGCAGTATCGGGACAGGGGAGTTGAATGAGCAGTTCTTC.

The chain couples TRBV6-2 or TRBV6-3 to TRBJ1-5; 9 nucleotides agree with TRBD1. From germline, CDR1 is MNHEY and CDR2 SVGEGT. The V segment lost 5 bases and the J segment 4 bases; nucleotides outside the gene matches: 3. The CDR3 loop spans 14 amino acids. CDR3 region: CASSRGTGNQPQHF. The CDR3 DNA reads as TGTGCCAGCAGTCGAGGGACAGGGAATCAGCCCCAGCATTTT.

CDR3 DNA sequence: TGTGCCAGCAGCAAAAGCGGGAGGACGTCCTACGAGCAGTACTTC. Its translation: CASSKSGRTSYEQYF. This chain links TRBV7-2 with TRBJ2-7; 9 nucleotides align to TRBD2. The CDR3 totals 15 residues. Germline V CDR1 and CDR2: SGHTA, FQGNSA. J lost 1 base, V lost 5 bases, and 6 bases had no gene match.

The chain combines TRBV7-9 with TRBJ1-5, with D possibly matching TRBD1 (5 bases). Germline lookup yields CDR1 SEHNR and CDR2 FQNEAQ (reference sequence). V was shortened by 5 bases and J by 2 bases, with 16 bases between the two germline ends. The CDR3 runs to 16 residues. The CDR3 loop is CASSLGLGEGNQPQHF. CDR3 in DNA: TGTGCCAGCAGCCTGGGCTTAGGGGAAGGCAATCAGCCCCAGCATTTT.

The rearrangement joins TRBV10-3 to TRBJ2-1; TRBD1 aligns across 8 bases. This CDR3 is built from 16 residues. Germline CDR1 is ENHRY and CDR2 is SYGVKD. Trimming removed 4 bases from V and 2 bases from J; junction bases left unmatched: 7. The CDR3 here is CAISGKQGAAYNEQFF. The CDR3 DNA follows: TGTGCCATCAGTGGCAAGCAGGGGGCTGCCTACAATGAGCAGTTCTTC.

The chain joins TRBV4-2 to TRBJ2-5, with D perhaps matching TRBD1 (5 bases). V lost 1 base and J 5 bases, leaving 17 bases between the germline ends. The CDR3 sequence is 16 residues long. Germline V gene data show CDR1 as LGHNA and CDR2 as YNFKEQ. Written as DNA, the CDR3 is TGTGCCAGCAGCCAAGCACGTCAGGGCTTGGGGGAGACCCAGTACTTC. Protein product: CASSQARQGLGETQYF.

The chain combines TRBV10-3 with TRBJ2-5; 8 bases match TRBD1. The CDR3 loop spans 14 amino acids. V lost 3 bases and J lost 2; bases outside the gene matches: 2. The germline V gene has CDR1 ENHRY and CDR2 SYGVKD. The CDR3 coding sequence is TGTGCCATCAGTGACGGACAGGGTCAAGAGACCCAGTACTTC. This sequence encodes CAISDGQGQETQYF.

The chain joins TRBV13 to TRBJ2-1; 7 bases agree with TRBD1. CDR3 size: 14 residues. J was trimmed by 5 bases and V by 5 bases; bases with no gene match: 6. Germline CDR1 reads PRHDT; CDR2 reads FYEKMQ (reference sequence). The chain's CDR3 is CASSPAGQDNEQFF. The CDR3 DNA reads as TGTGCCAGCAGCCCCGCCGGACAGGACAATGAGCAGTTCTTC.

The rearrangement links TRBV2 to TRBJ1-4, with D tentatively TRBD1 (6 bases). This CDR3 spans 15 amino acids. Trimming took 1 base from V and 5 from J, leaving 11 bases between them. CDR1 SNHLY and CDR2 FYNNEI come from the germline V gene. CDR3 region: CASSEEGDGNEKLFF. CDR3 coding DNA: TGTGCCAGCAGTGAAGAGGGGGACGGCAATGAAAAACTGTTTTTT.

This rearrangement joins TRBV30 to TRBJ1-2, with 11 nucleotides matching TRBD1. This CDR3 comprises 15 residues. The junction had 7 bases not matched to a gene; V was cut back by 0 bases and J by 7 bases. Per the germline V gene, CDR1 is GTSNPN and CDR2 is SVGIG (reference sequence). This CDR3 is CAWSVGQGASLGYTF. The CDR3 coding sequence is TGTGCCTGGAGTGTCGGACAGGGGGCGAGTCTTGGCTACACCTTC.

The chain links TRBV28 to TRBJ2-1; D gene uncertain. V was shortened by 1 base and J by 0 bases, with 10 bases between the two germline ends. The length of the CDR3 is 16 residues. CDR1 is MDHEN and CDR2 is SYDVKM in the germline V gene. CDR3 amino acids: CASSLFPSSSYNEQFF. The DNA for the CDR3 is TGTGCCAGCAGTTTATTCCCTTCCAGCTCCTACAATGAGCAGTTCTTC.

The chain carries TRBV6-6 and TRBJ2-7; maybe TRBD2 (5 bases). The CDR3 is 14 amino acids. Germline CDR1 MNHNY, CDR2 SVGAGI (reference sequence). V dropped 3 bases and J dropped 5 bases, with 14 bases sitting between them. The DNA of the CDR3 is TGTGCCAGCAGTTATCGGGGAACAGTTAACGAGCAGTACTTC. Amino acids: CASSYRGTVNEQYF.

This clone was seen only a few times. The chain uses TRBV20-1 and TRBJ2-3; 7 positions agree with TRBD2. The trim removed 3 bases at V and 0 bases at J, leaving 6 bases unmatched. The CDR3 contains 15 residues. Per the germline V gene, CDR1 is DFQATT and CDR2 is SNEGSKA (reference sequence). For the CDR3, the DNA is TGCAGTGCTAGTGGACTAGAACTTAGCACAGATACGCAGTATTTT. Its protein is CSASGLELSTDTQYF.

V gene TRBV6-5 combines with J gene TRBJ2-7; D is undetermined. Germline assignment: CDR1 MNHEY and CDR2 SVGAGI. CDR3 size: 12 residues. With 7 bases removed from V and 6 bases from J, the gap between germline ends came to 13 bases. The CDR3 protein is CASNPARGEQYF. In DNA, the CDR3 is TGTGCCAGCAACCCGGCGCGAGGCGAGCAGTACTTC.

V and J are TRBV28 and TRBJ2-1; TRBD1 aligns across 9 bases. V lost 5 bases and J lost 4; bases outside the gene matches: 9. The CDR3 is 16 residues long. CDR1 and CDR2 (germline): MDHEN, SYDVKM. The DNA of the CDR3 is TGTGCCAGCAGTGTGCCGGGACAGGGTAATTACAATGAGCAGTTCTTC. As protein: CASSVPGQGNYNEQFF.